This entry concerns a single TCR beta chain. The data belong to a study of T-cell memory formation after mild COVID-19. Study as a whole: The study found TCR clusters largely donor specific.

One entry per CDR3 protein results from TCRdb running MiXCR on the 5' RACE reads. The sample holds about 180,000 distinct CDR3 sequences, approximately 16% seen once. This clonotype was obtained from an adult woman who had mild COVID-19 (a few samples of this study predate the infection). Cell type and time point are not known. Source material: PBMCs or a T cell subset sorted from them (not recorded which).

The CDR3 bases are TGTGCCAGCAGCTCGGACAGGGCTGGGTATGGCTACACCTTC. Protein: CASSSDRAGYGYTF. The rearrangement links TRBV7-8 to TRBJ1-2; 8 nucleotides align to TRBD1. The trim removed 4 bases at V and 5 bases at J, leaving 6 bases unmatched. The CDR3 has 14 residues. Germline V gene data show CDR1 as SGHVS and CDR2 as FQNEAQ.